The clone carrying this T cell receptor (beta chain) came up a few times. This sample stems from a study of blood T cells in healthy people across ages. PCR was performed a second time for 7 to 11 cycles using a sample-barcoded 5' primer and a J-beta primer mix. Via MiXCR, TCRdb re-called the 5' RACE reads, giving one row per CDR3 protein. The sample has about 500,000 distinct CDR3 sequences; less than 25% are singletons. Germline V gene sequence: CDR1 SGDLS, CDR2 YYNGEE. J gave up 5 bases and V 1 base, and 4 bases lay outside the gene matches. This CDR3 has 14 residues. These data are also associated with another study on T cells of mothers and their children. That report adds: Over 8.5 million TCR beta CDR3 reads were obtained from each mother, and some 3.2 million from each child. The output of TCR recombination is shaped by thymic selection similarly in related and unrelated pairs. Compared with unrelated pairs, related mother-child pairs had slightly higher, non-significant overlap.

The sequencing sample was made of blood. The sequence was obtained from a boy between 10 and 17 years old in good health. This sequence joins TRBV9 and TRBJ1-2, with 8 bases aligning to TRBD1. In DNA form, the CDR3 reads TGTGCCAGCAGCGTACAACAGGGGGATTATGGCTACACCTTC. Amino acid sequence: CASSVQQGDYGYTF.